This TCR beta chain was sequenced during a study of blood T cell repertoires in COVID-19. About the study: Acute-phase and convalescent COVID-19 samples originated in the United States, Italy and Spain.

Only in-frame clones appear in the TCRdb table, and some are missing; sequencing was by immunoSEQ multiplex PCR. Of 210,000 or so clones listed, 80% to 90% are singletons. In this sample, this clone turned up once. Germline values: CDR1 LGHDT, CDR2 YNNKEL (reference sequence). V lost 2 bases to trimming and J lost 9 bases; unmatched junction nucleotides: 8. The CDR3 consists of 17 residues. V gene TRBV3-1 (or the pseudogene TRBV3-2) combines with J gene TRBJ2-3, with 16 bases aligning to TRBD2. The sequence came from an elderly woman with active or convalescent COVID-19. Sequencing was performed on peripheral blood. CDR3 bases: TGTGCCAGCAGCCAATCCTTGGGACTAGCGGGGGGGCAGACGCAGTATTTT. Protein: CASSQSLGLAGGQTQYF.